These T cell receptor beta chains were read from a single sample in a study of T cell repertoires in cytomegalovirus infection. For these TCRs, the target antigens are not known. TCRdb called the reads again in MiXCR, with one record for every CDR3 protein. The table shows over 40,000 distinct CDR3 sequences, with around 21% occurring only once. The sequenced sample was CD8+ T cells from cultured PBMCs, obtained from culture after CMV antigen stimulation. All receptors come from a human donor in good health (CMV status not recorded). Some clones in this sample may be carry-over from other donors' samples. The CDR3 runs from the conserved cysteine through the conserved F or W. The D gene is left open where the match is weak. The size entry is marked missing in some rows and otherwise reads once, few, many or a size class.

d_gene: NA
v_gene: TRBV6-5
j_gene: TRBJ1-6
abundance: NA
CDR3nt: TGTGCCAGCAGTTACTCGAGGCACCCCGGGGGTTCACCCCTCCACTTT
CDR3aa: CASSYSRHPGGSPLHF

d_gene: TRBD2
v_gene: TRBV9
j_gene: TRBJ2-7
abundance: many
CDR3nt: TGTGCCAGCAGCACCGACCTAGCGGGAGGGCCTGACGAGCAGTACTTC
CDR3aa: CASSTDLAGGPDEQYF

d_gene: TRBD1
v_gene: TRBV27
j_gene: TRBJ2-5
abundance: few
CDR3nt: TGTGCCAGCAGTCCCAGGACAGGCTTTATGGAAGAGACCCAGTACTTC
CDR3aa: CASSPRTGFMEETQYF

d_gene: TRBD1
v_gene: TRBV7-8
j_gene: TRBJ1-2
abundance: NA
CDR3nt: TGTGCCAGCAGCTTAGGCCGATTTCGGGACAGGGGCGGCTATGGCTACACCTTC
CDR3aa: CASSLGRFRDRGGYGYTF

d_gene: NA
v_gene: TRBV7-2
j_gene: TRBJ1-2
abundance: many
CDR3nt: TGTGCCAGCAGCCCCCGCCAGGGCCGTTTGAATGGCTACACCTTC
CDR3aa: CASSPRQGRLNGYTF

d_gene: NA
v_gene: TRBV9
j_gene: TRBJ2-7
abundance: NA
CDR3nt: TGTGCCAGCGGACGGGCCGGAGAGCAGTACTTC
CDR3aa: CASGRAGEQYF

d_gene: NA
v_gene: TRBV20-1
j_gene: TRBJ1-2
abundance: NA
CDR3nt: TGCAGTGCTAGAGATCTTGGGGCAGCTCTGGGAAGCTATGGCTACACCTTC
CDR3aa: CSARDLGAALGSYGYTF

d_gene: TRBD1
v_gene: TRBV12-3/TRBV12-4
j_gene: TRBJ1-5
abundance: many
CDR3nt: TGTGCCAGCAGTTTAGAACAGGGGCGACAAAATCAGCCCCAGCATTTT
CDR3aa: CASSLEQGRQNQPQHF

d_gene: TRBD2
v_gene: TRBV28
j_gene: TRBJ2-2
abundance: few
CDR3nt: TGTGCCAGCAGGGAAGCGGGGGGGTCCACCGGGGAGCTGTTTTTT
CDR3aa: CASREAGGSTGELFF

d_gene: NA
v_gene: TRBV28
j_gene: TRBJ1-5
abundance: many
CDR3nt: TGTGCCAGCAGTTCGTACGAGGGAGGTCAGCCCCAGCATTTT
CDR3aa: CASSSYEGGQPQHF